Listed here are 20 T cell receptor beta chains from one sample, sequenced in a study of vaccination effects on CD4 cells after COVID-19 (dated by TCRdb to the early 2020s). After roughly 11 days of culture, CD4+ T cells were isolated with the EasySep CD4+ T cell isolation kit. Participants received two doses of either the BNT162b2 or the mRNA-1273 mRNA SARS-CoV-2 vaccine. The antigens for these receptors are not known. Libraries were prepared through the immunoSEQ multiplex PCR assay. What TCRdb holds here is the immuneACCESS table cut down to in-frame rearrangements. Part of the clones is not present; checked against another copy, under half of the missing clones reflect an unresolved V gene, and the others are unexplained. The sample table contains 30,000 to 35,000 clones; only one count was recorded for around 70% of them. Of the sample, under 15% is held by the ten largest clones. The source material was CD4+ T cells from PBMCs cultured without peptide, sampled after COVID-19 vaccination. The source of these receptors is a human donor who received a COVID-19 vaccine.

The chain has TRBV18 and TRBJ1-1, with a weak D call TRBD1 (5 bases). The CDR3 runs 14 residues. V shed 3 bases and J shed 2 bases, with 10 bases lying between them. The germline V gene has CDR1 KGHSH and CDR2 LQKENI. The CDR3 loop is CASSPRDANTEAFF. In DNA, the CDR3 is TGTGCCAGCTCACCGCGGGACGCCAACACTGAAGCTTTCTTT.

Worth noting for this clone: At one end the junction does not follow the germline gene, possibly because of a read error. The chain links TRBV20-1 to TRBJ1-5; D might be TRBD1 (6 bases). Germline CDR1 and CDR2: DFQATT and SNEGSKA (reference sequence). This CDR3 comprises 11 residues. The CDR3 loop is CSATSGDLQGF. DNA of the CDR3: TGCAGTGCTACCTCAGGGGACCTACAGGGTTTT.

The V gene is TRBV5-6, the J gene TRBJ1-5, with D unclear. Per the germline V gene, CDR1 is SGHDT and CDR2 is YYEEEE. Trimming removed 3 bases at V and 4 bases at J, with 17 bases between. The length of the CDR3 is 16 residues. CDR3 amino acids: CASSSLGVFGNQPQHF. CDR3 sequence (DNA): TGTGCCAGCAGCTCCCTAGGCGTTTTCGGGAATCAGCCCCAGCATTTT.

This rearrangement joins TRBV19 to TRBJ1-2; D not certain. Germline V CDR1 and CDR2: LNHDA, SQIVND (reference sequence). Trimming took 5 bases from V and 0 from J, leaving 16 bases between them. The CDR3 is 16 residues long. Written as DNA, the CDR3 is TGTGCCAGTAGTCTAGCGGTTCGTCGGGCTAACTATGGCTACACCTTC. The encoded protein is CASSLAVRRANYGYTF.

The chain recombines TRBV7-2 with TRBJ1-6; D gene ambiguous. The CDR3 has 12 residues. V shed 5 bases and J shed 6 bases, with 5 bases lying between them. CDR1 is SGHTA, CDR2 FQGNSA, per germline. Written as DNA, the CDR3 is TGTGCCAGCAGCGTACCTAATTCACCCCTCCACTTT. Translating it yields CASSVPNSPLHF.

In this sample, this clone turned up once. The CDR3 DNA is TGTGCCACCAGCAGAGGACTCTCCTACGAGCAGTACTTC. This gives the protein CATSRGLSYEQYF. The V and J genes are TRBV15 and TRBJ2-7; no clear D gene. The V gene's germline CDR1 is LNHNV and CDR2 YYDKDF (reference sequence). CDR3 length equals 13 residues. Trimming took off 1 base at V and 0 bases at J, with 4 bases between the two ends.

The chain combines TRBV24-1 with TRBJ2-2; the D gene is possibly TRBD1 (6 bases). V was cut by 7 bases and J by 3 bases, with 11 bases left in between. The CDR3 runs 14 residues. CDR1 and CDR2 (germline): KGHDR, SFDVKD. CDR3 sequence reads: CATSGQTHTGELFF. DNA for the CDR3: TGTGCCACCAGCGGACAGACCCACACCGGGGAGCTGTTTTTT.

The chain recombines TRBV5-1 with TRBJ1-2; D not resolved. The CDR3 length is 15 residues. The germline V gene has CDR1 SGHRS and CDR2 YFSETQ. V was clipped by 5 bases and J by 5 bases, with 19 bases between them. The CDR3: CASSYDPSAYYGYTF. CDR3 bases: TGCGCCAGCAGTTACGACCCCTCAGCCTATTATGGCTACACCTTC.

The chain is built from TRBV29-1 and TRBJ2-3; 12 nucleotides match TRBD2. The CDR3 totals 13 residues. V trimming: 6 bases; J trimming: 10 bases; junction bases outside the gene matches: 8. CDR1 SQVTM and CDR2 ANQGSEA come from the germline V gene. CDR3 sequence: CSVGGLAGGAQYF. The CDR3 coding sequence is TGCAGCGTGGGGGGGCTAGCGGGAGGGGCGCAGTATTTT.

The chain joins TRBV6-6 to TRBJ1-3; tentatively, D is TRBD1 (5 bases). V was shortened by 5 bases and J by 3 bases, with 14 bases between the two germline ends. The CDR3 loop spans 15 amino acids. Germline V gene sequence: CDR1 MNHNY, CDR2 SVGAGI (reference sequence). The CDR3 coding sequence is TGTGCCAGCAGTCCGCTTGTAGGGGATGGAAACACCATATATTTT. Protein product: CASSPLVGDGNTIYF.

In its sample, this clone is large (0.1 to 1%). Other DNA sequences of this sample code for an identical CDR3. The chain couples TRBV28 to TRBJ1-1; D remains ambiguous. Trimming left V 3 bases short and J 1 base short, with 6 bases between. This CDR3 is 13 amino acids long. Germline V gene sequence: CDR1 MDHEN, CDR2 SYDVKM. The CDR3 here is CASSFRRNTEAFF. CDR3 DNA sequence: TGTGCCAGCAGTTTCCGGCGGAACACTGAAGCTTTCTTT.

This clone was picked up a small number of times. V usage is TRBV15 and J usage is TRBJ1-1; D gene uncertain. V lost 1 base and J 1 base, leaving 10 bases between the germline ends. The CDR3 is 15 amino acids. CDR1 and CDR2 from the germline V gene are LNHNV and YYDKDF (reference sequence). The chain's CDR3 is CATSRGMAENTEAFF. CDR3 bases: TGTGCCACCAGCAGAGGAATGGCGGAGAACACTGAAGCTTTCTTT.

V is TRBV2 and J is TRBJ1-1; perhaps TRBD1 as D (5 bases). CDR1 is SNHLY and CDR2 is FYNNEI in the germline V gene. This CDR3 contains 14 residues. With 4 bases removed from V and 3 bases from J, the gap between germline ends came to 12 bases. The CDR3 DNA sequence: TGTGCCAGCAGTGGGGAGAGGGGCCACACTGAAGCTTTCTTT. Translating gives CASSGERGHTEAFF.

The rearrangement joins TRBV12-3 or TRBV12-4 to TRBJ2-7; a weak D match, TRBD1 (6 bases). There are 11 residues in the CDR3. Trimming stripped 6 bases from V and 5 bases from J, with 8 bases between. In nucleotides, the CDR3 is TGTGCCAGCAGCCAGGGGAACGAGCAGTACTTC. The encoded protein is CASSQGNEQYF.

The chain is built from TRBV14 and TRBJ1-2; D remains unclear. Looked up from germline, CDR1 is SGHDN and CDR2 is FVKESK. V was trimmed by 4 bases and J by 2 bases, leaving 17 bases between them. The CDR3 is 16 residues long. CDR3 amino acids: CASSPRGPAANYGYTF. In DNA form, the CDR3 reads TGTGCCAGCAGCCCCCGCGGGCCAGCCGCCAACTATGGCTACACCTTC.

The chain carries TRBV19 and TRBJ1-1, with D unresolved. The CDR3 loop spans 12 amino acids. The V gene's germline CDR1 is LNHDA and CDR2 SQIVND (reference sequence). Trimming left V 6 bases short and J 5 bases short, with 10 bases between. This CDR3 reads CASSRRATEAFF. CDR3 bases: TGTGCCAGTAGCCGCCGCGCTACTGAAGCTTTCTTT.

The chain recombines TRBV3-1 (or the pseudogene TRBV3-2) with TRBJ1-5, with a tentative D call TRBD1 (6 bases). CDR1 and CDR2 (germline): LGHDT, YNNKEL (reference sequence). The CDR3 contains 13 residues. The germline V and J ends were trimmed by 5 bases and 4 bases, with 9 bases remaining between them. CDR3 protein: CASSDRLNQPQHF. CDR3 nucleotide sequence: TGTGCCAGCAGCGACAGGCTAAATCAGCCCCAGCATTTT.

The rearrangement joins TRBV2 to TRBJ2-7; maybe TRBD2 (6 bases). The CDR3 totals 14 residues. The V and J ends lost 6 bases and 1 base respectively, with 13 bases between them. Germline CDR1 SNHLY, CDR2 FYNNEI. This CDR3 is CASRKEGGSYEQYF. The CDR3 DNA reads TGTGCCAGCAGGAAGGAGGGCGGTTCCTACGAGCAGTACTTC.

J is TRBJ2-7 and V is TRBV30, with D possibly TRBD1 on 5 matching bases. With 6 bases removed from V and 12 bases from J, the gap between germline ends came to 21 bases. There are 12 residues in the CDR3. Germline CDR1 GTSNPN, CDR2 SVGIG (reference sequence). The chain's CDR3 is CACPVGLGLTYF. The CDR3 nucleotides are TGTGCCTGCCCCGTGGGGTTGGGGCTAACGTACTTC. The variable domain in full, completed from reference TRBV30 and TRBJ2-7, reads SQTIHQWPATLVQPVGSPLSLECTVEGTSNPNLYWYRQAAGRGLQLLFYSVGIGQISSEVPQNLSASRPQDRQFILSSKKLLLSDSGFYLCACPVGLGLTYFGPGTRLTVT.

The J gene is TRBJ1-2, the V gene TRBV18; tentatively, D is TRBD1 (5 bases). V lost 3 bases and J lost 3, with 11 bases in between. Germline loops: CDR1 KGHSH, CDR2 LQKENI. The CDR3 loop spans 14 amino acids. In DNA, the CDR3 is TGTGCCAGCTCACCCGGACATATTGACTATGGCTACACCTTC. Translated, it gives CASSPGHIDYGYTF.